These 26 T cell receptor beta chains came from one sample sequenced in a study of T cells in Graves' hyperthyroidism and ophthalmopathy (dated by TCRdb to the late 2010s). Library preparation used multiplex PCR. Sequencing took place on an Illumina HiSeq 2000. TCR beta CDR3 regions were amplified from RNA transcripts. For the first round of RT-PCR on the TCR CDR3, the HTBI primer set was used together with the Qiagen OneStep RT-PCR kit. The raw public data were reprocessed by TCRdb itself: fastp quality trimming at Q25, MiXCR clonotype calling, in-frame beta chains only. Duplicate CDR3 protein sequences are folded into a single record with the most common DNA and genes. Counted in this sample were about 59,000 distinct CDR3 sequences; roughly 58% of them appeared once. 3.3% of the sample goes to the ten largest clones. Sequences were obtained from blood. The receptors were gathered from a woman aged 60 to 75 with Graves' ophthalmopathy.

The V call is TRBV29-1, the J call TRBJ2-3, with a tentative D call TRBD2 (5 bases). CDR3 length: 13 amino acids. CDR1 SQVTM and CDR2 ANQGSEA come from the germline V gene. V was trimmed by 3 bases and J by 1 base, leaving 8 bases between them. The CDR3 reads CSVEGVGTDTQYF. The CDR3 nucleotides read TGCAGCGTTGAGGGAGTCGGCACAGATACGCAGTATTTT.

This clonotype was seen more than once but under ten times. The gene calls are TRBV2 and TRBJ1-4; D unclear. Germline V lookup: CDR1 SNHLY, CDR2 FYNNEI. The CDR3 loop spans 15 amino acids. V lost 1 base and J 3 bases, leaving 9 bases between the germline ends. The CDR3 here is CASSEGSTANEKLFF. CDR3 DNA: TGTGCCAGCAGTGAAGGTAGCACTGCTAATGAAAAACTGTTTTTT.

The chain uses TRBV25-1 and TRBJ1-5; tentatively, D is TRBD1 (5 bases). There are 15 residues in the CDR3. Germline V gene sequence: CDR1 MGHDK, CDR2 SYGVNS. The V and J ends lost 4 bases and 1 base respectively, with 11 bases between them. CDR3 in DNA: TGTGCCAGCAGTGCTAGATCAGGGAGCAATCAGCCCCAGCATTTT. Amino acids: CASSARSGSNQPQHF.

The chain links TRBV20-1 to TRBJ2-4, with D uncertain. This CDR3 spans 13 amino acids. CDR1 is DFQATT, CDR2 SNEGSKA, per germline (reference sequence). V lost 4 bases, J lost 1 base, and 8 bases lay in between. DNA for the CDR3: TGCAGTGCTAAGGCGGCCGCCAAAAACATTCAGTACTTC. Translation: CSAKAAAKNIQYF.

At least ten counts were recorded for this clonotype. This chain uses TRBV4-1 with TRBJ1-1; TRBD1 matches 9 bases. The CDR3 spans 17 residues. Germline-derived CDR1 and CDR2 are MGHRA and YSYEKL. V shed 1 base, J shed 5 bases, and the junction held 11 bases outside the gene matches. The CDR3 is CASSQGKQGALVTEAFF. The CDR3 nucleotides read TGCGCCAGCAGCCAAGGGAAACAGGGGGCTTTGGTGACTGAAGCTTTCTTT.

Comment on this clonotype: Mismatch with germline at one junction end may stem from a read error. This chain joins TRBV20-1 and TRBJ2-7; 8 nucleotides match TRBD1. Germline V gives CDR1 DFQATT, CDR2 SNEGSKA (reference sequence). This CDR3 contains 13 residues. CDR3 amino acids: CSPRTGSFYEQYF. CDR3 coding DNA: TGCAGTCCTAGGACAGGGTCTTTCTACGAGCAGTACTTC.

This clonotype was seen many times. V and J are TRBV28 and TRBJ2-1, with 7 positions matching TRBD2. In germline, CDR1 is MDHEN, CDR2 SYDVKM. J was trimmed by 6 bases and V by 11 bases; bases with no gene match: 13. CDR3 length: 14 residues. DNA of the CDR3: TGTGCCTCCCTCGGGGGAGGGCCGCTCAATGAGCAGTTCTTC. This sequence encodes CASLGGGPLNEQFF.

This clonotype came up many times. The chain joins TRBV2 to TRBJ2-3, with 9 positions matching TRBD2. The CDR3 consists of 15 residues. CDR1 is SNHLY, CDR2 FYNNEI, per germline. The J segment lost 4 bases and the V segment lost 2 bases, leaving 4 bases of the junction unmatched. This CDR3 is CASSELAGVADTQYF. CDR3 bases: TGTGCCAGCAGTGAATTAGCGGGAGTGGCAGATACGCAGTATTTT. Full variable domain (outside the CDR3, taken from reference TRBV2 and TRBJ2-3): EPEVTQTPSHQVTQMGQEVILRCVPISNHLYFYWYRQILGQKVEFLVSFYNNEISEKSEIFDDQFSVERPDGSNFTLKIRSTKLEDSAMYFCASSELAGVADTQYFGPGTRLTVL.

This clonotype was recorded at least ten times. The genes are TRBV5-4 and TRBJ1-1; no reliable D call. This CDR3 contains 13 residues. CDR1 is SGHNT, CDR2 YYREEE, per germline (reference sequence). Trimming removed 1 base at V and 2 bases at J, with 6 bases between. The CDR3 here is CASSLRRNTEAFF. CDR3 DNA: TGTGCCAGCAGCTTGAGGCGAAACACTGAAGCTTTCTTT.

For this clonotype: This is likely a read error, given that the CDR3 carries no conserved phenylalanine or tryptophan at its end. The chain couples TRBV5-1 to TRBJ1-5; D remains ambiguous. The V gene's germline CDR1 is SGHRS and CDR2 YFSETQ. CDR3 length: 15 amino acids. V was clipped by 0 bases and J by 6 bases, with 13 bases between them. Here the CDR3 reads CASSLEGGVVQPQHL. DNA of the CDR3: TGCGCCAGCAGCTTGGAAGGCGGGGTCGTTCAGCCCCAGCATCTT.

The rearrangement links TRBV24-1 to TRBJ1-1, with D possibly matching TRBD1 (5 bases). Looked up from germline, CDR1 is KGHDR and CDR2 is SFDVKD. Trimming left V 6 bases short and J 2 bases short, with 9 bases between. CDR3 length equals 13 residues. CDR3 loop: CATSMGLNTEAFF. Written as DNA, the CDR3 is TGTGCCACCAGTATGGGACTTAACACTGAAGCTTTCTTT.

The chain's CDR3 is CASSPGLADGVTQYF. In DNA, the CDR3 is TGCGCCAGCAGCCCAGGACTAGCGGATGGGGTAACCCAGTACTTC. This chain joins TRBV5-1 and TRBJ2-5; 10 bases match TRBD2. The CDR3 runs 15 residues. CDR1 is SGHRS, CDR2 YFSETQ, per germline. The junction had 11 bases not matched to a gene; V was cut back by 4 bases and J by 8 bases.

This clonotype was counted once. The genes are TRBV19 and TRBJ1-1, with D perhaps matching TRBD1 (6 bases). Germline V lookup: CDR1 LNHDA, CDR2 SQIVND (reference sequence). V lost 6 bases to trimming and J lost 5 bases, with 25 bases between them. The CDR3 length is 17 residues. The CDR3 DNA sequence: TGTGCCAGTAGCCAACTTGGGGGCAGAACAGGAGGGACTGAAGCTTTCTTT. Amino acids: CASSQLGGRTGGTEAFF.

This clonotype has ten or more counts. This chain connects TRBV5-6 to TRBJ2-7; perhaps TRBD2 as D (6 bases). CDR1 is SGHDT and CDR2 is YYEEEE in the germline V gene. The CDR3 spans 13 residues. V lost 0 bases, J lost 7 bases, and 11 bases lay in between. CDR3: CASSLEGRGEQYF. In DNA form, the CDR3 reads TGTGCCAGCAGCTTGGAAGGGCGGGGAGAGCAGTACTTC.

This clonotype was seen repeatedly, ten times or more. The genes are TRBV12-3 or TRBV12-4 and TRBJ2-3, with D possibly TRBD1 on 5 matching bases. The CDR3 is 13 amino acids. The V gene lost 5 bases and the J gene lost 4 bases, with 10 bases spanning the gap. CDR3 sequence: CASSDRGADTQYF. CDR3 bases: TGTGCCAGCAGTGACAGAGGTGCAGATACGCAGTATTTT.

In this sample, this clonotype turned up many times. The CDR3 coding sequence is TGTGCCAGCAGGGGGGGACAGGGGATCTCTGGGGCCAACGTCCTGACTTTC. Its translation is CASRGGQGISGANVLTF. The V call is TRBV6-6, the J call TRBJ2-6; 10 bases agree with TRBD1. This CDR3 region has 17 residues. V shed 6 bases and J 0 bases; nucleotides not matched to a gene: 5. Germline V gene data show CDR1 as MNHNY and CDR2 as SVGAGI (reference sequence).

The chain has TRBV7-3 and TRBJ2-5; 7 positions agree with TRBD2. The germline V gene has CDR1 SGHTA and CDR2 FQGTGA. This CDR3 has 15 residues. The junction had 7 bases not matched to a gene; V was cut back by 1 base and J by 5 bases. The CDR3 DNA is TGTGCCAGCAGCTTAATGGGGGGGAGGGAGGAGACCCAGTACTTC. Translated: CASSLMGGREETQYF.

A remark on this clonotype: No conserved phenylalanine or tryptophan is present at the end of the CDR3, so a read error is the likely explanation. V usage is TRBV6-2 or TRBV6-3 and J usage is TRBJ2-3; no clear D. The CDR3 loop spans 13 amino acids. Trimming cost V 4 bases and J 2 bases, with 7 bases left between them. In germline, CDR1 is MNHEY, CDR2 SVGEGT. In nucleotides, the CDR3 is TGTGCCAGCAGTTTCCCACACACAGATACGCAGTATTCT. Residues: CASSFPHTDTQYS.

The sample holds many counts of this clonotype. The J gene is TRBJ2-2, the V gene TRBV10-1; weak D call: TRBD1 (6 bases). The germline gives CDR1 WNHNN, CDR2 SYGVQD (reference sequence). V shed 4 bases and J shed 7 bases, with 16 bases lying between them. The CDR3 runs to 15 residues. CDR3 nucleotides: TGCGCCAGCAGTGCATACAGGGTTCGGGGCGGGGAGCTGTTTTTT. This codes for CASSAYRVRGGELFF.

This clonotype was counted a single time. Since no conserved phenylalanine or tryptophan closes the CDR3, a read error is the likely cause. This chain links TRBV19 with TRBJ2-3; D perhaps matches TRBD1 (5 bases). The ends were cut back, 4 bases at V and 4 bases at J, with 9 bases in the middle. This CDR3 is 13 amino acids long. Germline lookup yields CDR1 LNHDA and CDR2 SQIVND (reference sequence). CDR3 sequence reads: CASSRQGADTQYL. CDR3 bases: TGTGCCAGTAGTAGGCAGGGCGCAGATACGCAGTATCTT.

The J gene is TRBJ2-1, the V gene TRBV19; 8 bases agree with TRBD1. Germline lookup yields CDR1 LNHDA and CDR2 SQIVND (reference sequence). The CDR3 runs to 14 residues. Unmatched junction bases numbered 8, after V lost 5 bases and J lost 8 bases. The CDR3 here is CASSVLQGADEQFF. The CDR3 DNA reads TGTGCCAGTAGTGTCCTTCAGGGGGCGGATGAGCAGTTCTTC.

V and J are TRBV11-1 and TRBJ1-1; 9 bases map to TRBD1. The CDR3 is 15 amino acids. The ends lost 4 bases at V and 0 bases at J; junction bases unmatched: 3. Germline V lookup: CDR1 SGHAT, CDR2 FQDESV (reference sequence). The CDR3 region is CASSSGTGMNTEAFF. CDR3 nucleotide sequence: TGTGCCAGCAGCTCCGGGACAGGGATGAACACTGAAGCTTTCTTT.

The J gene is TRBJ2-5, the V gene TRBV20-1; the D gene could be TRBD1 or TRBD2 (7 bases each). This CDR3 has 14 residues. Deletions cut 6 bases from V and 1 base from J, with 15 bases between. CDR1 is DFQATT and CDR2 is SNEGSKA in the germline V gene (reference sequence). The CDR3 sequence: CSAEGGDSQETQYF. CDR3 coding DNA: TGCAGTGCCGAGGGGGGGGACAGCCAAGAGACCCAGTACTTC.

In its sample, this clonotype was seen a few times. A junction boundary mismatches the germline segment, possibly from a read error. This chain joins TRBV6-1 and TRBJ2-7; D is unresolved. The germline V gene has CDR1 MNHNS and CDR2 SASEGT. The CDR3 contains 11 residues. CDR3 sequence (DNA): TGTGCCAGCAGTGAGCTGCACGAGCGGTACTTC. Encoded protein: CASSELHERYF.

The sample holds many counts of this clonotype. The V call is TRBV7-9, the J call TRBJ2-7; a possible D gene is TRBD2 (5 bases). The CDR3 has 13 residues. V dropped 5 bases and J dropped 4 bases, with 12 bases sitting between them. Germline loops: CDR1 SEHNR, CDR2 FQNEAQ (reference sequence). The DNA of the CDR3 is TGTGCCAGCAGCCCGCAGGAGGAATACGAGCAGTACTTC. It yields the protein CASSPQEEYEQYF.

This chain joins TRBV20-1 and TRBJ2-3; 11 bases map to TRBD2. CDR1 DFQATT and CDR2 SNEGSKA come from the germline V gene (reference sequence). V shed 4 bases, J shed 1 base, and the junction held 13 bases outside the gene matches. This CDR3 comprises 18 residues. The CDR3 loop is CSAKAGTSGGFGTDTQYF. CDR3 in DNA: TGCAGTGCTAAGGCCGGGACTAGCGGTGGTTTTGGCACAGATACGCAGTATTTT.